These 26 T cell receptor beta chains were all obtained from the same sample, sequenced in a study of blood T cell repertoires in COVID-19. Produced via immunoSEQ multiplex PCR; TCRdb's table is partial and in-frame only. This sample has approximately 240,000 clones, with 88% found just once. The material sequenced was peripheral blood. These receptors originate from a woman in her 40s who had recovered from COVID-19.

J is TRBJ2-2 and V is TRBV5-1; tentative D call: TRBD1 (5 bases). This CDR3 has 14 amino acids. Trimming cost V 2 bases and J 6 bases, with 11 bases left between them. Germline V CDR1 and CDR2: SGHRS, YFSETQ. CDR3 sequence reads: CASSFGAGSGELFF. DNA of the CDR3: TGCGCCAGCAGCTTCGGAGCAGGGTCCGGGGAGCTGTTTTTT.

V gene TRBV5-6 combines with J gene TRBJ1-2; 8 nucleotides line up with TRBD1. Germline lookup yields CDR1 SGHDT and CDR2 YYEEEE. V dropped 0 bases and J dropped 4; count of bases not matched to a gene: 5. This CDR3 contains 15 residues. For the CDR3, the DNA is TGTGCCAGCAGCTTGGGCAGGGGGCCTGGCTATGGCTACACCTTC. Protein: CASSLGRGPGYGYTF.

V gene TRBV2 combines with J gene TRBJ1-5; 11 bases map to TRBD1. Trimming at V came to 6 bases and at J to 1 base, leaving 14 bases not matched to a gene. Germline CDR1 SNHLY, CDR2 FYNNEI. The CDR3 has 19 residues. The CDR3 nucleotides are TGTGCCAGCAGCGGGGGACAGGGGGGAAATCCGGGGAGCAATCAGCCCCAGCATTTT. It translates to CASSGGQGGNPGSNQPQHF.

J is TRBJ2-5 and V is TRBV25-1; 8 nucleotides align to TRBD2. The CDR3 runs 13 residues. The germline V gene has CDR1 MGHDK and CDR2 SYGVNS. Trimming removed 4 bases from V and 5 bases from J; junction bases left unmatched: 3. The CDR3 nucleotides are TGTGCCAGCAGTGCGGGGGGGTTGGAGACCCAGTACTTC. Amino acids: CASSAGGLETQYF.

DNA of the CDR3: TGCGCCAGCAGCTTGGAGGGGGCCTCCTACGAGCAGTACTTC. This encodes CASSLEGASYEQYF. The chain couples TRBV5-1 to TRBJ2-7, with 7 bases that match TRBD1. Germline loops: CDR1 SGHRS, CDR2 YFSETQ. The CDR3 is made up of 14 amino acids. Trimming removed 0 bases from V and 0 bases from J; junction bases left unmatched: 0.

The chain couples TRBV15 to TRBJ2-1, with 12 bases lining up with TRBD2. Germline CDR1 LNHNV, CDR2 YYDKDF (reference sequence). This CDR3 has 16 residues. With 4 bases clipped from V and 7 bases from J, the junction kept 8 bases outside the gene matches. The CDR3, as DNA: TGTGCCACCAGCACCCCTAGCGGGGGGGCAGAGAATGAGCAGTTCTTC. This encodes CATSTPSGGAENEQFF. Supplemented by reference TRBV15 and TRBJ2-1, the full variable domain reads DAMVIQNPRYQVTQFGKPVTLSCSQTLNHNVMYWYQQKSSQAPKLLFHYYDKDFNNEADTPDNFQSRRPNTSFCFLDIRSPGLGDTAMYLCATSTPSGGAENEQFFGPGTRLTVL.

CDR3 sequence reads: CASSLYRGQGDGYTF. The CDR3 nucleotides read TGTGCCAGCAGTTTGTATAGAGGGCAGGGGGACGGCTACACCTTC. The V call is TRBV28, the J call TRBJ1-2; 7 bases line up with TRBD1. The germline V gene encodes CDR1 MDHEN and CDR2 SYDVKM. V lost 3 bases, J lost 8 bases, and 12 bases stayed unmatched. The CDR3 runs to 15 residues.

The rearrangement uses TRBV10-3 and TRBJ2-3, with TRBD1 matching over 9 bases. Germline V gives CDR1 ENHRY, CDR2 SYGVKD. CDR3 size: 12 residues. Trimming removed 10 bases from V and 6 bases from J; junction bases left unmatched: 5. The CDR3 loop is CATGDRADTQYF. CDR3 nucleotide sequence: TGTGCCACTGGGGACAGGGCGGATACGCAGTATTTT.

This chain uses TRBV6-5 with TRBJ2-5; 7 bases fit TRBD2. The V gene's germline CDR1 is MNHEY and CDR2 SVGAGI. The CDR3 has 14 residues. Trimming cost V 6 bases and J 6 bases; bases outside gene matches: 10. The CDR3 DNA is TGTGCCAGCAGGTCGAGCGGGGACTTCAAGACCCAGTACTTC. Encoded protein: CASRSSGDFKTQYF.

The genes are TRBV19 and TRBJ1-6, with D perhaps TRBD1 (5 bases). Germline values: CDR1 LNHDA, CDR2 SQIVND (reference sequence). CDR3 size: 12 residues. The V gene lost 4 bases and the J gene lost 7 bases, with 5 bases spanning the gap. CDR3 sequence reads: CASSTGNSPLHF. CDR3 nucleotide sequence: TGTGCCAGTAGTACAGGGAATTCACCCCTCCACTTT.

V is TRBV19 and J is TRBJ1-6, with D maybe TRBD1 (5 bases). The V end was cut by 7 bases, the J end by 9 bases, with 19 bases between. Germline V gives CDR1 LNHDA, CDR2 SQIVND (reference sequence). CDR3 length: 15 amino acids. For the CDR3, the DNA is TGTGCCAGTACCATTACGGGGACCGGGGGTTCACCCCTCCACTTT. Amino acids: CASTITGTGGSPLHF.

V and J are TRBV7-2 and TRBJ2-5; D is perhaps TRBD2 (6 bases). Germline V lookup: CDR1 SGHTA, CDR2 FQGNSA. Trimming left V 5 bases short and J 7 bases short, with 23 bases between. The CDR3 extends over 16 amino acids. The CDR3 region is CASSTEGGVLVGTQYF. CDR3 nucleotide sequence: TGTGCCAGCAGCACGGAGGGAGGAGTGCTAGTTGGGACCCAGTACTTC.

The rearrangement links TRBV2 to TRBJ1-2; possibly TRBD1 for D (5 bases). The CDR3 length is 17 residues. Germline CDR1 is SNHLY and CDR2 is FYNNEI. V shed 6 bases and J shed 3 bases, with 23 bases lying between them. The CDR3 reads CASSPLGGQGNYYGYTF. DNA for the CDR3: TGTGCCAGCAGCCCTTTGGGTGGGCAGGGAAACTACTATGGCTACACCTTC.

The CDR3 loop reads CASSGPGQGGPYEQYF. CDR3 bases: TGCGCCAGCAGTGGGCCGGGACAGGGGGGACCCTACGAGCAGTACTTC. The chain employs TRBV23-1 and TRBJ2-7; TRBD1 agrees at 11 bases. TRBV23-1 is an ORF, with its function uncertain. The ends lost 5 bases at V and 2 bases at J; junction bases unmatched: 8. This CDR3 is built from 16 residues.

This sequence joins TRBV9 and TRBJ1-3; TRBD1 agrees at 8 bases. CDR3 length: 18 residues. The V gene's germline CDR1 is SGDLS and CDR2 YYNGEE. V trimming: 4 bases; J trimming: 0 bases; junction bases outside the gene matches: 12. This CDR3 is CASSTSPGQGHSGNTIYF. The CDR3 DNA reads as TGTGCCAGCAGCACATCTCCTGGACAGGGCCACTCTGGAAACACCATATATTTT. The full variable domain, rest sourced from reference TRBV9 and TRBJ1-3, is DSGVTQTPKHLITATGQRVTLRCSPRSGDLSVYWYQQSLDQGLQFLIQYYNGEERAKGNILERFSAQQFPDLHSELNLSSLELGDSALYFCASSTSPGQGHSGNTIYFGEGSWLTVV.

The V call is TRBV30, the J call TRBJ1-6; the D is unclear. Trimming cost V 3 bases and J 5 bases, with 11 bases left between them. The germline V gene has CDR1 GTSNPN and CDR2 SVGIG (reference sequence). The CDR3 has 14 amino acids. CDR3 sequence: CAWRAGYNNSPLHF. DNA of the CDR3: TGTGCCTGGAGAGCGGGGTACAATAATTCACCCCTCCACTTT.

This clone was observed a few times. The CDR3 here is CASSLGQGDNSPLHF. The DNA of the CDR3 is TGTGCCAGCAGCCTTGGACAGGGTGATAATTCACCCCTCCACTTT. V gene TRBV7-2 combines with J gene TRBJ1-6, with 8 bases aligning to TRBD1. The germline gives CDR1 SGHTA, CDR2 FQGNSA. Trimming cost V 5 bases and J 5 bases; bases outside gene matches: 5. This CDR3 contains 15 residues.

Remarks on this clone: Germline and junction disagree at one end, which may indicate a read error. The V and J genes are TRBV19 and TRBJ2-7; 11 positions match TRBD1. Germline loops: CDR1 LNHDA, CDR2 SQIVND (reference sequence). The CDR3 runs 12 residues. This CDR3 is CASSSPDRGRIF. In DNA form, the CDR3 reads TGTGCCAGTAGTTCCCCGGACAGGGGGCGGATTTTC.

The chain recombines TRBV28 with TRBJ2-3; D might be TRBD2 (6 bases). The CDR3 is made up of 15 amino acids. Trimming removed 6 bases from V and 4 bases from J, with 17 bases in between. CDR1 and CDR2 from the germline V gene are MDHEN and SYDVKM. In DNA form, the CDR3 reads TGTGCCAGCAGGCCCGCAGTCCCGGGGGCAGATACGCAGTATTTT. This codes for CASRPAVPGADTQYF.

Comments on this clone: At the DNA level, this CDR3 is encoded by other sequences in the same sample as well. The CDR3 sequence is CASSRTSGANTGELFF. For the CDR3, the DNA is TGTGCCAGTAGCCGGACTAGCGGGGCGAACACCGGGGAGCTGTTTTTT. The chain is built from TRBV19 and TRBJ2-2; 12 nucleotides agree with TRBD2. Germline V gene sequence: CDR1 LNHDA, CDR2 SQIVND (reference sequence). Trimming took 6 bases from V and 0 from J; bases not matched to a gene: 2. This CDR3 region has 16 residues.

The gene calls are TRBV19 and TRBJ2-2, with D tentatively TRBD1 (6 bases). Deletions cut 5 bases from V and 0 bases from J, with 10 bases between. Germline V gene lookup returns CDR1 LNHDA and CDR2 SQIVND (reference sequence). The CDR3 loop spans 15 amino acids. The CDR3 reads CASSVQGTNTGELFF. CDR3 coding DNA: TGTGCCAGTAGTGTGCAGGGGACGAACACCGGGGAGCTGTTTTTT. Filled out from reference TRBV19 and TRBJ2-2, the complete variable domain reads DGGITQSPKYLFRKEGQNVTLSCEQNLNHDAMYWYRQDPGQGLRLIYYSQIVNDFQKGDIAEGYSVSREKKESFPLTVTSAQKNPTAFYLCASSVQGTNTGELFFGEGSRLTVL.

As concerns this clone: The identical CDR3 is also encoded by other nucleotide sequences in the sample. This CDR3 is CASSVGGLDTGELFF. The CDR3 bases are TGTGCCAGCAGCGTAGGAGGGTTAGACACCGGGGAGCTGTTTTTT. V usage is TRBV9 and J usage is TRBJ2-2, with D possibly being TRBD2 (5 bases). Germline assignment: CDR1 SGDLS and CDR2 YYNGEE. V dropped 0 bases and J dropped 3 bases, with 9 bases sitting between them. The CDR3 spans 15 residues. The full variable domain, rest sourced from reference TRBV9 and TRBJ2-2, is DSGVTQTPKHLITATGQRVTLRCSPRSGDLSVYWYQQSLDQGLQFLIQYYNGEERAKGNILERFSAQQFPDLHSELNLSSLELGDSALYFCASSVGGLDTGELFFGEGSRLTVL.

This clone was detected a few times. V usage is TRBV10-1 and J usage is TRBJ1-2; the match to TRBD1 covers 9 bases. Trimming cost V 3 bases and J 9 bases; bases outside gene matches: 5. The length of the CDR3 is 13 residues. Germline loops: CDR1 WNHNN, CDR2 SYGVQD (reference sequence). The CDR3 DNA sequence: TGCGCCAGCAGTGAAAGGGACAGGGCTAGCTACACCTTC. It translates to CASSERDRASYTF.

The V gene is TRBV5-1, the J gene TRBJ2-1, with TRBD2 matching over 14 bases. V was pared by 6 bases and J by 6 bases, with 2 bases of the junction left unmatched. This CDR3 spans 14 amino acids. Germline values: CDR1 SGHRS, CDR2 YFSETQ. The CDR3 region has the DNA TGCGCCAGCAAGGGGACTAGCGGGAGCAATGAGCAGTTCTTC. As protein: CASKGTSGSNEQFF.

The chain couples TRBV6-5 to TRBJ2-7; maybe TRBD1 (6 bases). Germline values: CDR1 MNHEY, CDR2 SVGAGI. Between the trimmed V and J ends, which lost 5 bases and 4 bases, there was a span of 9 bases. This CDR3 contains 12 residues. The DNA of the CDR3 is TGTGCCAGCAGTCCAGGGGCGTACGAGCAGTACTTC. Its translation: CASSPGAYEQYF.

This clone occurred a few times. The CDR3 coding sequence is TGTGCCAGCAGCGTAGGGGGGACTAGCGGGGCATCCTACAATGAGCAGTTCTTC. Its translation is CASSVGGTSGASYNEQFF. The chain is built from TRBV9 and TRBJ2-1, with 13 nucleotides matching TRBD2. Per the germline V gene, CDR1 is SGDLS and CDR2 is YYNGEE. The V segment lost 0 bases and the J segment 1 base; nucleotides outside the gene matches: 4. This CDR3 comprises 18 residues.